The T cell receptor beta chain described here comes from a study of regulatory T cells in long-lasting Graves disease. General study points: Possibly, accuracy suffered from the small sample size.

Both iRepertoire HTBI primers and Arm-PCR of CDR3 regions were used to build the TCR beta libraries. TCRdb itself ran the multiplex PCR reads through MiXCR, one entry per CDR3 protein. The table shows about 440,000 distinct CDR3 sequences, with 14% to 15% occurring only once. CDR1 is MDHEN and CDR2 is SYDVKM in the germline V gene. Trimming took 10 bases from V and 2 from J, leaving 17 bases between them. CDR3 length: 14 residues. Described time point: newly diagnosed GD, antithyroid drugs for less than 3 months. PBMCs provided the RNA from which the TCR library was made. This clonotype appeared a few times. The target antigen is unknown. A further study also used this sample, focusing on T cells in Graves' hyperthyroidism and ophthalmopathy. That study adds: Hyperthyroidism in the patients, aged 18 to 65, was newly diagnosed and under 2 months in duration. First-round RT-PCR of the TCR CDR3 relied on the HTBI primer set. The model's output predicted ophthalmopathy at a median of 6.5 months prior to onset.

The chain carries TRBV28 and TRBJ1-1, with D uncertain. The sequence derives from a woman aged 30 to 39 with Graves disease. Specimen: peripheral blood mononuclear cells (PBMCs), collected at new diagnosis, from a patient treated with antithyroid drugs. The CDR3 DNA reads TGTGCCACCACTCCCCTGGCAGCAAACACTGAAGCTTTCTTT. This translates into CATTPLAANTEAFF.